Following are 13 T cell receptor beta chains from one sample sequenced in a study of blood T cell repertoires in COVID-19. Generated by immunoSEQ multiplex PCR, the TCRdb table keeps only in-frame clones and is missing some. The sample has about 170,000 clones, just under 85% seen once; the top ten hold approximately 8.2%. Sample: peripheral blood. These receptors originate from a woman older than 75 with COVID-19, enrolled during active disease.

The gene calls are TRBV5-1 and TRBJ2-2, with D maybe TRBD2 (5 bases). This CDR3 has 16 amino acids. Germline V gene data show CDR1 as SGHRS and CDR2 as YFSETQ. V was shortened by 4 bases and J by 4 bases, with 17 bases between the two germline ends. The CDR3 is CASSPQERSGTGELFF. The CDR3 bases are TGCGCCAGCAGCCCCCAGGAGCGGTCGGGCACCGGGGAGCTGTTTTTT. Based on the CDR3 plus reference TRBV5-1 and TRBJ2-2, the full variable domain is KAGVTQTPRYLIKTRGQQVTLSCSPISGHRSVSWYQQTPGQGLQFLFEYFSETQRNKGNFPGRFSGRQFSNSRSEMNVSTLELGDSALYLCASSPQERSGTGELFFGEGSRLTVL.

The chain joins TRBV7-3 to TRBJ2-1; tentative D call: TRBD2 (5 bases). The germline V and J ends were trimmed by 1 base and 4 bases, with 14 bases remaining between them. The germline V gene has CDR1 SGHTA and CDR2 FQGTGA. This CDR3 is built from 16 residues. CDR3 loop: CASSLNPSPPYNEQFF. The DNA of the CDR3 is TGTGCCAGCAGCTTAAACCCTAGCCCCCCATACAATGAGCAGTTCTTC.

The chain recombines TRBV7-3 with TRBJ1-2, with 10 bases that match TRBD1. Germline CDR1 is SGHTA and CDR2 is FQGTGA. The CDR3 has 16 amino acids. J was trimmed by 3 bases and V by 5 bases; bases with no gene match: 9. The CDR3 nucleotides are TGTGCCAGCAGCCCGGCCGGGACAGGGGCGTACTATGGCTACACCTTC. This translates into CASSPAGTGAYYGYTF.

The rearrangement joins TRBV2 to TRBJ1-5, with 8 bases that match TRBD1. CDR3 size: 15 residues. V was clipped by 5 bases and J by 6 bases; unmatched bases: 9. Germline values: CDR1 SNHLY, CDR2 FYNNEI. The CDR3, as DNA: TGTGCCAGCAGTAACGGACAGGGAGGAACTCAGCCCCAGCATTTT. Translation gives CASSNGQGGTQPQHF. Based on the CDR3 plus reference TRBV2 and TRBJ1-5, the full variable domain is EPEVTQTPSHQVTQMGQEVILRCVPISNHLYFYWYRQILGQKVEFLVSFYNNEISEKSEIFDDQFSVERPDGSNFTLKIRSTKLEDSAMYFCASSNGQGGTQPQHFGDGTRLSIL.

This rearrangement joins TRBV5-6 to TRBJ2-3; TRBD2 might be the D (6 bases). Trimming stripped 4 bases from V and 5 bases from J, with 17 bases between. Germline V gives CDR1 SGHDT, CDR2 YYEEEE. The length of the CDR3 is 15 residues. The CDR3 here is CASSPRRRAIDTQYF. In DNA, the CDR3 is TGTGCCAGCAGCCCCCGGAGGAGGGCCATAGATACGCAGTATTTT.

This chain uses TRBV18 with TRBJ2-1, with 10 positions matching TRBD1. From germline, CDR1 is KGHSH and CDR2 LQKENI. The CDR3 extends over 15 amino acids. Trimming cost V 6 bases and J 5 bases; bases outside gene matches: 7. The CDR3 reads CASSPDRGLNNEQFF. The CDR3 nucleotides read TGTGCCAGCTCCCCTGACAGGGGGCTGAACAATGAGCAGTTCTTC.

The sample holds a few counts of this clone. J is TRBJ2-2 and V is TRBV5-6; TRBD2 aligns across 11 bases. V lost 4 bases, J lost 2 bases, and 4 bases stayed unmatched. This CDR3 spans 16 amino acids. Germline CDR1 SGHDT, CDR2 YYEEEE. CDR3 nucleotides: TGTGCCAGCAGCCTGGGACTAGCGGTTAACACCGGGGAGCTGTTTTTT. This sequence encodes CASSLGLAVNTGELFF.

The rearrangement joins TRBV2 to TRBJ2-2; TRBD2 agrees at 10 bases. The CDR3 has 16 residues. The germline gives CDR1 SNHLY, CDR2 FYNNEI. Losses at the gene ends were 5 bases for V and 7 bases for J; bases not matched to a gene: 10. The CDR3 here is CASSRLLAGVGGELFF. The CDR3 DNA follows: TGTGCCAGCAGTAGGCTTCTAGCGGGAGTAGGCGGGGAGCTGTTTTTT.

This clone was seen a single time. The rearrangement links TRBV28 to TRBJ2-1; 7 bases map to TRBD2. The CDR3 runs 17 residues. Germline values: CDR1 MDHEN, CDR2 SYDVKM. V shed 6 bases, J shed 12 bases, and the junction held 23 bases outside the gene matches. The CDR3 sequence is CASSPPGGWEGIGLQFF. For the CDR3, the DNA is TGTGCCAGCAGCCCCCCCGGGGGGTGGGAGGGCATCGGTTTGCAGTTCTTC.

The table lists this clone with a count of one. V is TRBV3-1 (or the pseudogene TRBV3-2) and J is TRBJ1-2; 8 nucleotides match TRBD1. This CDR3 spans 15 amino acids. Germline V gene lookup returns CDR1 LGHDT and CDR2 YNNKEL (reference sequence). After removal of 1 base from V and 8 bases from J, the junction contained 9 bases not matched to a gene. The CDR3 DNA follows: TGTGCCAGCAGCCAAGGGTGGCAGGGGGCTCGGGGCTACACCTTC. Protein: CASSQGWQGARGYTF.

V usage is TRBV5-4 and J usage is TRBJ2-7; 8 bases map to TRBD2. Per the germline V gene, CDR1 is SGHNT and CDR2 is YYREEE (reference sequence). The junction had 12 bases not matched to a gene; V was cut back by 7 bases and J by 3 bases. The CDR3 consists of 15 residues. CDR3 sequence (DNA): TGTGCCAGCGGGTACCTTCCGGGGACTAGCTACGAGCAGTACTTC. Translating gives CASGYLPGTSYEQYF. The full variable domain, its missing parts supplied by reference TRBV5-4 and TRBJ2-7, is ETGVTQSPTHLIKTRGQQVTLRCSSQSGHNTVSWYQQALGQGPQFIFQYYREEENGRGNFPPRFSGLQFPNYSSELNVNALELDDSALYLCASGYLPGTSYEQYFGPGTRLTVT.

The CDR3 DNA follows: TGTGCCAGCAGTCAGAGGCATAACTATGGCTACACCTTC. Translating it yields CASSQRHNYGYTF. This chain joins TRBV3-1 (or the pseudogene TRBV3-2) and TRBJ1-2; D call uncertain. CDR3 length equals 13 residues. The germline V gene encodes CDR1 LGHDT and CDR2 YNNKEL (reference sequence). The V gene lost 6 bases and the J gene lost 1 base, with 9 bases spanning the gap.

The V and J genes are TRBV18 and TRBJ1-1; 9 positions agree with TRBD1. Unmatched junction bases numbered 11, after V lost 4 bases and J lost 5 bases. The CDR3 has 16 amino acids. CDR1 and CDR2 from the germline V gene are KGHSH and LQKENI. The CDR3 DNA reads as TGTGCCAGCTCACGTGGACAGGGGCCCCTAGGGACTGAAGCTTTCTTT. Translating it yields CASSRGQGPLGTEAFF.